The present T cell receptor beta chain was sequenced within a study of cytomegalovirus exposure and HLA in healthy donors. Broader study findings: In a later analysis, HLA-C alleles had the fewest associated TCRs, DRB1 alleles the most.

PCR involved 60 Vbeta and 13 Jbeta primers. The data were produced by immunoSEQ multiplex PCR, yet TCRdb's version contains in-frame clones alone and is incomplete. The data show under 200,000 clones, roughly 77% seen once. Turning to this clone: The antigen remains undetermined.

The CDR3 covers 13 residues. CDR1 is MNHEY and CDR2 is SVGAGI in the germline V gene. Losses at the gene ends were 8 bases for V and 2 bases for J; bases not matched to a gene: 5. V and J are TRBV6-5 and TRBJ2-7; 8 bases fit TRBD1. This TCR was sampled from a male donor in good health and CMV-seropositive. Sample: PBMCs. The CDR3: CASGQGPTYEQYF. In DNA form, the CDR3 reads TGTGCCAGCGGACAGGGCCCAACCTACGAGCAGTACTTC.